One TCR beta chain is described in this entry. The source of the sample is a study of blood T cell repertoires in COVID-19. Overall study context: Collection of acute and convalescent COVID-19 samples took place in the United States, Italy and Spain. The cDNA or gDNA used as material had been derived from T cells, B-cell-depleted T cells, or PBMCs.

The CDR3 contains 15 residues. CDR1 is WNHNN, CDR2 SYGVQD, per germline (reference sequence). V lost 3 bases to trimming and J lost 4 bases; unmatched junction nucleotides: 8. In the authors' workflow: Reference gene primer amplification gave nucleated cell count estimates. Produced via immunoSEQ multiplex PCR; TCRdb's table is partial and in-frame only. That table gives V, J and clone size, and the DNA gave D and trimming. Here the sample spans about 180,000 clones, 70% to 85% being singletons. The chain is built from TRBV10-1 and TRBJ1-2, with 7 bases aligning to TRBD1. Sequencing was carried out using peripheral blood. This TCR derives from a human donor in a cohort sampled during active COVID-19. CDR3 loop: CASSDRDRAIYGYTF. The CDR3 nucleotides read TGCGCCAGCAGTGATCGGGACAGAGCCATCTATGGCTACACCTTC.